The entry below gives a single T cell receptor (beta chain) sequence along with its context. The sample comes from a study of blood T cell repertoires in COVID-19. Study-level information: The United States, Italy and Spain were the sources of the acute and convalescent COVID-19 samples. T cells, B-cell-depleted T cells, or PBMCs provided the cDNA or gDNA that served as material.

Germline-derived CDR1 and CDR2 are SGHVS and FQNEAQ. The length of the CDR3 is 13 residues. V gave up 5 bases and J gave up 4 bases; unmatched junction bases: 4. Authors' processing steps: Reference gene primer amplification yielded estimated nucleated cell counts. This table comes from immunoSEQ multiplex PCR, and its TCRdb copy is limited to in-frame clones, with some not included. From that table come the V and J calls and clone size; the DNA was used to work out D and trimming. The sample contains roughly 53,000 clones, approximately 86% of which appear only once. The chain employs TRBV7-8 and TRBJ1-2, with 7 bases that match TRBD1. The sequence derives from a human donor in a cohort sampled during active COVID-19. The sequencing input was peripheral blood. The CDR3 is CASSHDRAYGYTF. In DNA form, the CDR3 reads TGTGCCAGCAGCCACGACAGGGCCTATGGCTACACCTTC.